This TCR beta chain was captured in a study of blood T cells in healthy people across ages. Study results and caveats: Naive CD4+ cell counts and diversity both ran higher in long-lived than in aged donors.

Trimming at V came to 2 bases and at J to 4 bases, leaving 11 bases not matched to a gene. CDR1 MDHEN and CDR2 SYDVKM come from the germline V gene. The CDR3 runs 16 residues. Aged about 6 to 90, donors were systemically healthy Caucasians from Russia. Through a sample-barcoded 5' primer and a J-beta primer mix, a second PCR was run for about 7 to 12 cycles. Each CDR3 protein gets one entry after TCRdb re-called the 5' RACE reads with MiXCR. The sample records about 1,800,000 distinct CDR3 sequences, 28% being singletons. This clonotype was observed a few times. Its antigen is not identified. The sequencing sample was made of blood. The chain recombines TRBV28 with TRBJ2-7, with 7 bases identical to TRBD1. This TCR was recovered from a woman in her 30s in good health. The CDR3: CASSLPRGTAMYEQYF. As DNA, the CDR3 is TGTGCCAGCAGTTTACCCCGTGGGACAGCTATGTACGAGCAGTACTTC.